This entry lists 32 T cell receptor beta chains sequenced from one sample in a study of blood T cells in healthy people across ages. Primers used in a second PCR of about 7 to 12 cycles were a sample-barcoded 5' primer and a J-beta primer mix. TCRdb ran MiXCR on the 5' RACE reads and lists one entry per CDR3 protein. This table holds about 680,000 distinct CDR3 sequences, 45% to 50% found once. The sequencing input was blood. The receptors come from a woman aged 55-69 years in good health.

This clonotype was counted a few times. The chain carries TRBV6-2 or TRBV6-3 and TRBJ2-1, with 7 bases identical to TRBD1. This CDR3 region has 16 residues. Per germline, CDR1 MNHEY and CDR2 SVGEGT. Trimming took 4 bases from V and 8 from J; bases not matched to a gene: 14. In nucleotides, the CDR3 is TGTGCCAGCAGTTCCAAGGGTCGACAGGGCAGGGATGAGCAGTTCTTC. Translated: CASSSKGRQGRDEQFF.

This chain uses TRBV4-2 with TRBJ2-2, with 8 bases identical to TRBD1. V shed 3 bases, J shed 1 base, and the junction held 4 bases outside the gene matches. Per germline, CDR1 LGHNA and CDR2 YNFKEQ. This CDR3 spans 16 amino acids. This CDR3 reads CASSQMGTGNTGELFF. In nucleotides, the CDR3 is TGTGCCAGCAGCCAGATGGGGACAGGGAACACCGGGGAGCTGTTTTTT.

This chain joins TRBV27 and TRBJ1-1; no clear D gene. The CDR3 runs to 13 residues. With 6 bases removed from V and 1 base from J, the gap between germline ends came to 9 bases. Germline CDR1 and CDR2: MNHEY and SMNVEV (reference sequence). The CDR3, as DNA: TGTGCCAGCAGCCCCCTACAGAACACTGAAGCTTTCTTT. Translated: CASSPLQNTEAFF.

For the CDR3, the DNA is TGTGCCAGCTCACCCTACTCTCCACAGGGGGCGGCATATGGCTACACCTTC. Its translation: CASSPYSPQGAAYGYTF. This chain connects TRBV18 to TRBJ1-2, with TRBD1 matching 9 bases. The V segment lost 3 bases and the J segment 5 bases; nucleotides outside the gene matches: 13. Per germline, CDR1 KGHSH and CDR2 LQKENI. The CDR3 is made up of 17 amino acids.

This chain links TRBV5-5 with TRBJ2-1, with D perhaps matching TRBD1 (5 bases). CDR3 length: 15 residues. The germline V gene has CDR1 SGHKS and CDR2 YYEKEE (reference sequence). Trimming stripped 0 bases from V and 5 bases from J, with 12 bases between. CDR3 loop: CASSLEAGLNNEQFF. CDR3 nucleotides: TGTGCCAGCAGCTTGGAGGCAGGGCTTAACAATGAGCAGTTCTTC.

The CDR3 nucleotides read TGTGCCAGCAGTTATGGCAGTAGGAAGTACTTC. Its protein is CASSYGSRKYF. The rearrangement links TRBV6-2 or TRBV6-3 to TRBJ2-4; D is unclear. The CDR3 extends over 11 amino acids. CDR1 and CDR2 (germline): MNHEY, SVGEGT. Trimming removed 3 bases at V and 14 bases at J, with 11 bases between.

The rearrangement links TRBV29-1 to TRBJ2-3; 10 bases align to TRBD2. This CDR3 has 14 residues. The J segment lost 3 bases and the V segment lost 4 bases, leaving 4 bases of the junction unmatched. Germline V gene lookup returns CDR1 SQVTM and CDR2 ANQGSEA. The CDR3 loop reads CSVALAGVTDTQYF. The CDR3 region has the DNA TGCAGCGTTGCGCTAGCGGGAGTTACAGATACGCAGTATTTT.

CDR3 protein: CAISDSVGTSGRLDEQFF. The CDR3 DNA reads as TGTGCCATCAGTGACTCGGTGGGGACTAGCGGGAGACTCGATGAGCAGTTCTTC. The chain couples TRBV10-3 to TRBJ2-1; TRBD2 aligns across 14 bases. Trimming cost V 3 bases and J 8 bases; bases outside gene matches: 12. Germline CDR1 and CDR2: ENHRY and SYGVKD. The CDR3 has 18 residues.

The CDR3 DNA reads as TGTGCCATCAGTGACCGGGACAGGGCAAGAACTAGCACAGATACGCAGTATTTT. Its translation: CAISDRDRARTSTDTQYF. The rearrangement links TRBV10-3 to TRBJ2-3, with TRBD1 matching over 9 bases. The germline gives CDR1 ENHRY, CDR2 SYGVKD. This CDR3 has 18 residues. J lost 0 bases, V lost 3 bases, and 10 bases had no gene match.

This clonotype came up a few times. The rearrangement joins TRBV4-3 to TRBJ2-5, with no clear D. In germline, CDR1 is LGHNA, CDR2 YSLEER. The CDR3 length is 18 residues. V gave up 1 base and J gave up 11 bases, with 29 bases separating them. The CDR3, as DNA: TGCGCCAGCAGCCAAGTGTCTCACCGTTACGATTCCTACAATGAGCAGTACTTC. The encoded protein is CASSQVSHRYDSYNEQYF.

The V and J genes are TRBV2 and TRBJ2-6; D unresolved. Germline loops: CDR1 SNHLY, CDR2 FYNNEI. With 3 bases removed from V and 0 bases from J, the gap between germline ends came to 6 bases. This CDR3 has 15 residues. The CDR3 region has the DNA TGTGCCAGCAGTGATAGACTCTCTGGGGCCAACGTCCTGACTTTC. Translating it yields CASSDRLSGANVLTF.

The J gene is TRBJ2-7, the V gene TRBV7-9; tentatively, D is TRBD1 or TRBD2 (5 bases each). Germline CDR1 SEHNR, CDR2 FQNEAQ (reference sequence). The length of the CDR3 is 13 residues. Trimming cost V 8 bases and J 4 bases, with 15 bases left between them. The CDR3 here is CASEPGTAYEQYF. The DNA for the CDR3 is TGTGCCAGCGAACCCGGGACCGCTTACGAGCAGTACTTC.

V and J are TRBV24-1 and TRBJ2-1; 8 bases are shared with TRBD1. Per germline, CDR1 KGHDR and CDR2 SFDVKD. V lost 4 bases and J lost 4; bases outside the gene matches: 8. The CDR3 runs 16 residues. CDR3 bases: TGTGCCACCAGTGACCCCGGACAGGGCCAATACAATGAGCAGTTCTTC. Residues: CATSDPGQGQYNEQFF.

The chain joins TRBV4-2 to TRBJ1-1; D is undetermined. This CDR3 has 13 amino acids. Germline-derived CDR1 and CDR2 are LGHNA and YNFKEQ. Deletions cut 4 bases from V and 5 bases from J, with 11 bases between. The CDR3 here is CASSRNRDTEAFF. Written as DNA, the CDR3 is TGTGCCAGCAGCCGAAATAGGGATACTGAAGCTTTCTTT.

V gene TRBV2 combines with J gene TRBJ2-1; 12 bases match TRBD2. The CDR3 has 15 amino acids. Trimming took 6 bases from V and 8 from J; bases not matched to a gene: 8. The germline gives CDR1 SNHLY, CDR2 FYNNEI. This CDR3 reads CASSPSGRALDEQFF. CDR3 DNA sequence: TGTGCCAGCAGCCCTAGCGGGAGGGCCCTGGATGAGCAGTTCTTC.

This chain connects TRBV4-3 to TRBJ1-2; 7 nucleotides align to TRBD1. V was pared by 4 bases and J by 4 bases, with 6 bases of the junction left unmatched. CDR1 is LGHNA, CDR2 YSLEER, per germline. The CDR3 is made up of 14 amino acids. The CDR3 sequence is CASSRIGTVYGYTF. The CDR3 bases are TGCGCCAGCAGCCGGATCGGGACAGTCTATGGCTACACCTTC.

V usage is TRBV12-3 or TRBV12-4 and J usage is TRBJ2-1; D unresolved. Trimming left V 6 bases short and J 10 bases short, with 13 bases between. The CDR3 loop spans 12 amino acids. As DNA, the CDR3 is TGTGCCAGCAGCGTTGCATACGGCGAGCAGTTCTTC. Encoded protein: CASSVAYGEQFF.

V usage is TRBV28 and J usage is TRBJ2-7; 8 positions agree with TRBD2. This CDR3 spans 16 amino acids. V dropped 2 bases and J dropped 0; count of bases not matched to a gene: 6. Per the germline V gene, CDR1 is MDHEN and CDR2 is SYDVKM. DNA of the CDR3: TGTGCCAGCAGTTTAAACCCCAGCGGGAGCTCCTACGAGCAGTACTTC. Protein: CASSLNPSGSSYEQYF.

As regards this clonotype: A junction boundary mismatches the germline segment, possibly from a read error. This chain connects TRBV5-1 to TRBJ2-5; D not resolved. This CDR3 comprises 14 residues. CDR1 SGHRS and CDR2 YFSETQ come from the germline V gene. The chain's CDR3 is CASSPQPGQETRYF. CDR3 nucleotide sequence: TGCGCCAGCAGCCCCCAGCCGGGTCAAGAGACCCGGTACTTC.

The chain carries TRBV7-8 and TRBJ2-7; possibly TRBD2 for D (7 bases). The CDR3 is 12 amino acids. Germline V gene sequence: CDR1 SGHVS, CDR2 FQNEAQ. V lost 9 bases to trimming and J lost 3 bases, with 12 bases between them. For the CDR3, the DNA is TGTGCCAGGGGGGGGCTAGGCTACGAGCAGTACTTC. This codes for CARGGLGYEQYF.

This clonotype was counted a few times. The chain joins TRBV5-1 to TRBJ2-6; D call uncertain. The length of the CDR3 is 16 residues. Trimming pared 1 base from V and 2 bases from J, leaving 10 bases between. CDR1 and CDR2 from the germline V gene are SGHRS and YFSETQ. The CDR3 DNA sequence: TGCGCCAGCAGCTTGATGGCAGCTCCTGGGGCCAACGTCCTGACTTTC. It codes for CASSLMAAPGANVLTF.

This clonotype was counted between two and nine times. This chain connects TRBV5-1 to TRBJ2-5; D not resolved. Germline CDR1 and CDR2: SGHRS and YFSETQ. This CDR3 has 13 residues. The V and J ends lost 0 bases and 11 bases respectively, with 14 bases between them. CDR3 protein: CASSLDGPTVQYF. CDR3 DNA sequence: TGCGCCAGCAGCTTGGATGGCCCTACAGTACAGTACTTC. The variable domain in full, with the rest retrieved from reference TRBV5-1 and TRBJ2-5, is KAGVTQTPRYLIKTRGQQVTLSCSPISGHRSVSWYQQTPGQGLQFLFEYFSETQRNKGNFPGRFSGRQFSNSRSEMNVSTLELGDSALYLCASSLDGPTVQYFGPGTRLLVL.

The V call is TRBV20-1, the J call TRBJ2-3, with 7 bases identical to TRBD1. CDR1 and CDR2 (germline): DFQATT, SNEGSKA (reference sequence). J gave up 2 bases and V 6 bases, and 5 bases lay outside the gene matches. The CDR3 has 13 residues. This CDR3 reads CSAGTDNTDTQYF. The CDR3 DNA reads TGCAGTGCCGGGACAGATAACACAGATACGCAGTATTTT.

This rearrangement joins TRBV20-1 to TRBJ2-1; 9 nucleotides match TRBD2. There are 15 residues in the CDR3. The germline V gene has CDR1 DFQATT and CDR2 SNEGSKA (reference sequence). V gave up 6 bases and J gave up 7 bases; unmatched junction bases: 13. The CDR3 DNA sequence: TGCAGTGCCCAGGAGGGCGGGAGGGCTTGGAATGAGCAGTTCTTC. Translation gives CSAQEGGRAWNEQFF.

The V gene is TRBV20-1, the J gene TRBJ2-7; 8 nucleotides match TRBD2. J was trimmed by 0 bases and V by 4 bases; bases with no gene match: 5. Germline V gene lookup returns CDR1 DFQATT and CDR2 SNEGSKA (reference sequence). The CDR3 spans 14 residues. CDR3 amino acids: CSAIYGRASYEQYF. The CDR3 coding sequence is TGCAGTGCTATATACGGGAGGGCCTCCTACGAGCAGTACTTC.

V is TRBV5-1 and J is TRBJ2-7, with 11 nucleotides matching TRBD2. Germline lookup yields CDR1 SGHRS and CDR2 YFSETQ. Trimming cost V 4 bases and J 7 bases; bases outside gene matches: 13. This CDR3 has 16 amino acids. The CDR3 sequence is CASSSRTSGSTNEQYF. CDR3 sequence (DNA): TGCGCCAGCAGCAGCCGAACTAGCGGGAGTACCAATGAGCAGTACTTC. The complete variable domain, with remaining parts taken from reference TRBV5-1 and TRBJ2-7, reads KAGVTQTPRYLIKTRGQQVTLSCSPISGHRSVSWYQQTPGQGLQFLFEYFSETQRNKGNFPGRFSGRQFSNSRSEMNVSTLELGDSALYLCASSSRTSGSTNEQYFGPGTRLTVT.

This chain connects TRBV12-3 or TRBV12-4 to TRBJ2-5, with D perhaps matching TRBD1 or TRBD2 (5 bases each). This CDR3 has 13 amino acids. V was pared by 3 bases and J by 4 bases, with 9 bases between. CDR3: CASSFWGRETQYF. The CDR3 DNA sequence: TGTGCCAGCAGTTTTTGGGGACGAGAGACCCAGTACTTC.

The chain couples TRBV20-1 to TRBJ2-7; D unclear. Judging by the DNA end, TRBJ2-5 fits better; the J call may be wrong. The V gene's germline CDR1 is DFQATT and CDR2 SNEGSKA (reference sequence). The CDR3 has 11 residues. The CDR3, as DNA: TGCAGTGCCCCGGCCTCAACGACCCAGTACTTC. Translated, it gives CSAPASTTQYF.

The CDR3 is CASSPFLEGEQFF. CDR3 bases: TGTGCCAGCAGCCCTTTTCTTGAAGGGGAGCAGTTCTTC. The chain employs TRBV7-2 and TRBJ2-1; D remains unclear. The CDR3 spans 13 residues. In germline, CDR1 is SGHTA, CDR2 FQGNSA. V lost 5 bases and J lost 10, with 15 bases in between.

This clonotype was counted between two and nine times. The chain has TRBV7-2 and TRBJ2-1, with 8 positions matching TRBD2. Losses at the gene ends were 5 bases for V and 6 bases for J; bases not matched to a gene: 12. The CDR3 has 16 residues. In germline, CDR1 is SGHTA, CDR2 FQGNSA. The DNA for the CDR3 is TGTGCCAGCAGCGTCACCCAGGGACTAGATGGCAATGAGCAGTTCTTC. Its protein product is CASSVTQGLDGNEQFF.

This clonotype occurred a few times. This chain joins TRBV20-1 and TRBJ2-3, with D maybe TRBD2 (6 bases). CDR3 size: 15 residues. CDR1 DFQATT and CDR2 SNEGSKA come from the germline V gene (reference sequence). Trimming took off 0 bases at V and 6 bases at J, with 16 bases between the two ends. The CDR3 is CSARDLRGIGDTQYF. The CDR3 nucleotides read TGCAGTGCTAGAGATCTTCGCGGGATCGGGGATACGCAGTATTTT.

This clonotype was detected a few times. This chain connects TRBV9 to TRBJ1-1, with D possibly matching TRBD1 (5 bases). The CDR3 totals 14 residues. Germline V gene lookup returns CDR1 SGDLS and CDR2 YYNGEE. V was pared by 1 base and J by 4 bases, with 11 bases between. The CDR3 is CASSVQGGGTEAFF. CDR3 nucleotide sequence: TGTGCCAGCAGCGTACAGGGCGGCGGCACTGAAGCTTTCTTT.